This TCR beta chain emerged from a study of T cells expressing NK-cell markers. Study-wide background: Among the eight sequenced donors, seven tested HCMV-seropositive and one tested seronegative.

Germline CDR1 is MNHNS and CDR2 is SASEGT. CDR3 length equals 12 residues. TCRdb re-called the 5' RACE reads, yielding one record per CDR3 amino acid sequence without DNA. The data include about 460,000 distinct CDR3 sequences; the top ten clones carry over 1.1%. This sequence joins TRBV6-1 and TRBJ2-1; TCRdb calls TRBD2, which cannot be checked without DNA. This sequence was found in a woman in her 50s in good health. The specimen was blood T cells: a sorted CD56 or NKG2C T cell subset, CD4+ or CD8+ T cells, or bulk PBMC T cells (not recorded which). The chain's CDR3 is CASSTRTGEQFF.